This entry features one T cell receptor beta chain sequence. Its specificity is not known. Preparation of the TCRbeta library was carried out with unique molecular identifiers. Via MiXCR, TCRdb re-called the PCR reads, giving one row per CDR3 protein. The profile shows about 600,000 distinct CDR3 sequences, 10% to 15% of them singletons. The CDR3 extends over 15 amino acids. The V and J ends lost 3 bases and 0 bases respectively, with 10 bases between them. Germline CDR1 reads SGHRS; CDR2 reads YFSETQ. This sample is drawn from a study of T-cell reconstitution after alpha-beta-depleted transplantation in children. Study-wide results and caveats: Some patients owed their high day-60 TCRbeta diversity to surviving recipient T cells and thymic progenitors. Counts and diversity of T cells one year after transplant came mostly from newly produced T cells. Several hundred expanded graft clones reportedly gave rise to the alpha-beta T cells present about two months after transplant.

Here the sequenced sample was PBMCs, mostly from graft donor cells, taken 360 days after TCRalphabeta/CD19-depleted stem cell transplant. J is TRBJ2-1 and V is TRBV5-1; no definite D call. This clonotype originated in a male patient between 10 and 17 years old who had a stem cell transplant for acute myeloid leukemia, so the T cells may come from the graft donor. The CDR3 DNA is TGCGCCAGCAGCTCGGTTCCTCTCTCCTACAATGAGCAGTTCTTC. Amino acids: CASSSVPLSYNEQFF.